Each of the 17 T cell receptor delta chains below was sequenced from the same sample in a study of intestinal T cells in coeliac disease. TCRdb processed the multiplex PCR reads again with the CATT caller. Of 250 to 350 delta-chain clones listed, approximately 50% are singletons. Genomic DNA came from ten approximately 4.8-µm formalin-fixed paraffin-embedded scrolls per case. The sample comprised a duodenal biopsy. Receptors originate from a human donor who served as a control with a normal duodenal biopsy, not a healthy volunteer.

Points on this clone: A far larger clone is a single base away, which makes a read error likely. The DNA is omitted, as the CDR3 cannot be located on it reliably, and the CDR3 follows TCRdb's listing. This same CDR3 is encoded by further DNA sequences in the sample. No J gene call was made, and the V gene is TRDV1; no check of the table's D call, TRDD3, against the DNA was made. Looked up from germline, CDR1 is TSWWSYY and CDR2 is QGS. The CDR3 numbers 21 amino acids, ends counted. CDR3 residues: CALGEVFGYWGLGANTDKLIF.

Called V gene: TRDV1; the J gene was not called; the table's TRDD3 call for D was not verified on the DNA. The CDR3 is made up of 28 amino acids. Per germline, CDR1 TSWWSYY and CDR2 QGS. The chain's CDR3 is CALGESNIVWGIRRPYTDKHISIKTLFF. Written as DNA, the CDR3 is TGTGCTCTTGGGGAATCTAATATTGTCTGGGGGATACGCCGCCCTTACACCGATAAACACATCAGTATAAAAACCCTCTTCTTC.

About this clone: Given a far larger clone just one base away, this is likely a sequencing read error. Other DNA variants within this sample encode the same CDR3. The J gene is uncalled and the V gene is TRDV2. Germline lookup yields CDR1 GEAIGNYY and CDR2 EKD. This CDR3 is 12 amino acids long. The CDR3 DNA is TGTGCCTGTGACCTGGAAACCGATAAACTCATTTTT. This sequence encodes CACDLETDKLIF.

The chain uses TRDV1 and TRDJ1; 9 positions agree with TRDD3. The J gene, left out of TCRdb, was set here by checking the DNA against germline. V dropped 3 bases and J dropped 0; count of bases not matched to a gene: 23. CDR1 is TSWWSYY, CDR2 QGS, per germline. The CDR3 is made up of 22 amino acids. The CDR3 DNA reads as TGTGCTCTTGGGGATCCCGCTTCCTTCTCCGTACTGGGGGACCATAACACCGATAAACTCATCTTT. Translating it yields CALGDPASFSVLGDHNTDKLIF.

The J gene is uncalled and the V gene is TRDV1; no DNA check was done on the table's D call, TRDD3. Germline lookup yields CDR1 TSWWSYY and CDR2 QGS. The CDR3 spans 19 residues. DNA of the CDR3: TGTGCTCTTTTACTGGGGGATACCGAAAAACTCATCAGTATAAAAACCCTCTTCTTC. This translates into CALLLGDTEKLISIKTLFF.

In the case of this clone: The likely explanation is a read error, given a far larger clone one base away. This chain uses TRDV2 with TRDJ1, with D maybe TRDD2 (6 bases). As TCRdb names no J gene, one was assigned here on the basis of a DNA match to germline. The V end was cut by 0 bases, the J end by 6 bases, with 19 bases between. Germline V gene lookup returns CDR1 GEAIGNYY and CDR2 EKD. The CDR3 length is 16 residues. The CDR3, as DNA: TGTGCCTGTGACACCTTACGGCCTTCCCCCATGTATAAACTCATCTTT. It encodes CACDTLRPSPMYKLIF.

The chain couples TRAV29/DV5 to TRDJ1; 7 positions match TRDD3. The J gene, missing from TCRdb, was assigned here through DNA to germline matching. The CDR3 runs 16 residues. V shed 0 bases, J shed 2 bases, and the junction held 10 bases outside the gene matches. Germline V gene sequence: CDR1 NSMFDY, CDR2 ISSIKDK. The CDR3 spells CAASGSSQGDTDKLIF. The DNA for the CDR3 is TGTGCAGCAAGCGGTTCCTCACAGGGGGATACCGATAAACTCATCTTT.

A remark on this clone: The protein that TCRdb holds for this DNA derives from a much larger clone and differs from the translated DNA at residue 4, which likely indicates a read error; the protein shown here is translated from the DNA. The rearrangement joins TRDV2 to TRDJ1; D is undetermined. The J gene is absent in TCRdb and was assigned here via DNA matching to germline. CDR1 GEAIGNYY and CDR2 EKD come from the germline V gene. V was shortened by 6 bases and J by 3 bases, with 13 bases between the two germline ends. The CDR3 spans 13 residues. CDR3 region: CACCSGNADKLIF. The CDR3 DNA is TGTGCCTGTTGCTCCGGTAATGCCGATAAACTCATCTTT.

In DNA form, the CDR3 reads TGTGCTCTTTTACTGGGGGATCCAGTACTGGGGGACCATAACACCGATAAACTCATCTTT. Encoded protein: CALLLGDPVLGDHNTDKLIF. The rearrangement joins TRDV1 to TRDJ1; TRDD3 matches at 10 bases. TCRdb leaves out the J gene; it was filled in here by matching the DNA to germline. This CDR3 region has 20 residues. Trimming took 8 bases from V and 0 from J; bases not matched to a gene: 21. Germline values: CDR1 TSWWSYY, CDR2 QGS.

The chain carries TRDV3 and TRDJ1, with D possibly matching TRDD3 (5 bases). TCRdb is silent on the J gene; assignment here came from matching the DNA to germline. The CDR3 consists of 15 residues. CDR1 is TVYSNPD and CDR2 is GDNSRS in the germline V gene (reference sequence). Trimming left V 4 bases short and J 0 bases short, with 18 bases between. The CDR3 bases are TGTGCCTCCGCGTACTGGACTTCTTACACCGATAAACTCATCTTT. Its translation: CASAYWTSYTDKLIF.

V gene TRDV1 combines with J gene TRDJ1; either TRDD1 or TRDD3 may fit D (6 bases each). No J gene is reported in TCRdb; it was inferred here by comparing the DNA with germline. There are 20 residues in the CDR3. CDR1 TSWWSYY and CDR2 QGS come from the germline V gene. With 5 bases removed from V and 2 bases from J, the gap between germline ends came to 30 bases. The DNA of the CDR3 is TGTGCTCTTGGGAAGGGGTGCTGGGGACGGAACCGAAATAAGACCGATAAACTCATCTTT. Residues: CALGKGCWGRNRNKTDKLIF.

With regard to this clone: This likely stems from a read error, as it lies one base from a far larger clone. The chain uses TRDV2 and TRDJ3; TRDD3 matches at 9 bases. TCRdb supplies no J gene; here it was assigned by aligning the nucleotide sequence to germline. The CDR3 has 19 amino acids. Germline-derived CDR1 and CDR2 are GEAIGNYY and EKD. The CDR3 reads CACYWGTGRSSWGTRQMFF. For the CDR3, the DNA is TGTGCCTGTTACTGGGGGACCGGTAGAAGCTCCTGGGGCACCCGACAGATGTTTTTC.

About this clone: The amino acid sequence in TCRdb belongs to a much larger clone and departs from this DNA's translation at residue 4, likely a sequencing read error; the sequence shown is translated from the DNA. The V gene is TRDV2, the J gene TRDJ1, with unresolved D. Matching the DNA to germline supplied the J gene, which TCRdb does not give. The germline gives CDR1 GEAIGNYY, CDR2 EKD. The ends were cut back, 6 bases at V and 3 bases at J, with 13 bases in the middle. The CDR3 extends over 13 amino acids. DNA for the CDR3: TGTGCCTGTCGGTCCGGTAATGCCGATAAACTCATCTTT. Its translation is CACRSGNADKLIF.

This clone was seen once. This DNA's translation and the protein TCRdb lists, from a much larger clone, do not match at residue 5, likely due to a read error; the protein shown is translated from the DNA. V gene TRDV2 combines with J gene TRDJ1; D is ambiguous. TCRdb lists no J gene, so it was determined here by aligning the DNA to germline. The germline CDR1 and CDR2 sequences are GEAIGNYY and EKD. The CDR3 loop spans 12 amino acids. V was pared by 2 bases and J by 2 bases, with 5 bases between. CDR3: CACDMETDKLIF. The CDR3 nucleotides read TGTGCCTGTGACATGGAAACCGATAAACTCATCTTT.

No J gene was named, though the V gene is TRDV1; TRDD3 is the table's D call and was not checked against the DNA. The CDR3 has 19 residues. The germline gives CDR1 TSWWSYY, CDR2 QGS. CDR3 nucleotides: TGTGCTCTTGGGGGCCCCCTTCCTACGGACTGGTCGGATATGCCGGGGGCCATCTTT. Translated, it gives CALGGPLPTDWSDMPGAIF.

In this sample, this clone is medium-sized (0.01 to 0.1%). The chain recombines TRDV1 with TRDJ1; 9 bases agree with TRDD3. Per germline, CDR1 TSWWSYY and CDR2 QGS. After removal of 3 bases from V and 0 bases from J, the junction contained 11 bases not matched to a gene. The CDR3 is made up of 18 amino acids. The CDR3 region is CALGDPVLGDHNTDKLIF. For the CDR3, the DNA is TGTGCTCTTGGGGATCCAGTACTGGGGGACCATAACACCGATAAACTCATCTTT.

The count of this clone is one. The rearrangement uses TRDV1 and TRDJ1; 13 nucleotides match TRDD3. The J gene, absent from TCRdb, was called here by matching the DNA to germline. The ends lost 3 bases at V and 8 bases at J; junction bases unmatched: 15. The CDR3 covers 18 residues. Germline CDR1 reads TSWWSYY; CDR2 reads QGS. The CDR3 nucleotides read TGTGCTCTTGGGGACCCTCGACTGGGGGATACGCGGAGTAAAAAACTCATCTTT. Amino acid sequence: CALGDPRLGDTRSKKLIF.